The 8 T cell receptor beta chains in this list originate from one sample, sequenced in a study of T cell repertoires in cytomegalovirus infection. TCRdb reprocessed the reads via MiXCR and lists one record per CDR3 protein. The data show around 450,000 distinct CDR3 sequences, about 10% seen once. The sequenced sample was PBMCs. The source of these receptors is a human donor in good health (CMV status not recorded). Some clones in this sample may be carry-over from other donors' samples.

This clonotype was counted at least ten times. V usage is TRBV28 and J usage is TRBJ2-1; TRBD2 agrees at 10 bases. Losses at the gene ends were 2 bases for V and 5 bases for J; bases not matched to a gene: 12. Germline V gene data show CDR1 as MDHEN and CDR2 as SYDVKM. The CDR3 covers 18 residues. The CDR3 DNA reads TGTGCCAGCAGTTTACCCTTTAGGCGAGCGGGAGGGGACAATGAGCAGTTCTTC. Its protein is CASSLPFRRAGGDNEQFF.

This clonotype was found a few times. The rearrangement joins TRBV6-1 to TRBJ2-1; 8 bases align to TRBD1. CDR1 MNHNS and CDR2 SASEGT come from the germline V gene. V shed 7 bases, J shed 6 bases, and the junction held 5 bases outside the gene matches. The CDR3 covers 13 residues. In DNA form, the CDR3 reads TGTGCCAGCAACCTAGGACAGGGCAATGAGCAGTTCTTC. Translation gives CASNLGQGNEQFF.

This clonotype was seen at least ten times. This sequence joins TRBV11-2 and TRBJ1-1, with a weak D call TRBD1 (6 bases). There are 16 residues in the CDR3. Germline V lookup: CDR1 SGHAT, CDR2 FQNNGV. Between the trimmed V and J ends, which lost 5 bases and 2 bases, there was a span of 18 bases. CDR3 sequence: CASSEGLRGKNTEAFF. The CDR3 DNA reads TGTGCCAGCAGCGAAGGACTTAGGGGGAAAAACACTGAAGCTTTCTTT.

V gene TRBV3-1 combines with J gene TRBJ1-4; D possibly corresponds to TRBD1 (5 bases). V was clipped by 7 bases and J by 10 bases, with 16 bases between them. The germline gives CDR1 LGHDT, CDR2 YNNKEL (reference sequence). The CDR3 loop spans 13 amino acids. CDR3 amino acids: CASNKGTGGKLFF. As DNA, the CDR3 is TGTGCCAGCAACAAAGGAACAGGAGGAAAACTGTTTTTT.

This clonotype was seen at least ten times. This chain uses TRBV18 with TRBJ2-2; D is unresolved. This CDR3 spans 14 amino acids. Germline CDR1 KGHSH, CDR2 LQKENI. V was pared by 3 bases and J by 6 bases, with 11 bases between. The CDR3 reads CASSPGRVAGELFF. The DNA for the CDR3 is TGTGCCAGCTCACCGGGAAGAGTGGCCGGGGAGCTGTTTTTT.

CDR3 in DNA: TGTGCCAGCAGCGTAGGACCCAGCCCCAACAATGAGCAGTTCTTC. Translated, it gives CASSVGPSPNNEQFF. The V call is TRBV9, the J call TRBJ2-1, with D hard to call. The CDR3 length is 15 residues. Germline V CDR1 and CDR2: SGDLS, YYNGEE. With 0 bases removed from V and 5 bases from J, the gap between germline ends came to 12 bases.

This clonotype was seen many times. The chain links TRBV19 to TRBJ1-2, with D possibly matching TRBD1 (5 bases). CDR3 length: 13 residues. The germline V gene has CDR1 LNHDA and CDR2 SQIVND (reference sequence). Trimming stripped 8 bases from V and 4 bases from J, with 14 bases between. The CDR3 here is CASWDRRTYGYTF. The CDR3 DNA follows: TGTGCCAGTTGGGACCGCCGCACCTATGGCTACACCTTC. Full variable domain (rest looked up from reference TRBV19 and TRBJ1-2): DGGITQSPKYLFRKEGQNVTLSCEQNLNHDAMYWYRQDPGQGLRLIYYSQIVNDFQKGDIAEGYSVSREKKESFPLTVTSAQKNPTAFYLCASWDRRTYGYTFGSGTRLTVV.

This clonotype was observed at least ten times. The chain joins TRBV12-3 or TRBV12-4 to TRBJ1-2; D is perhaps TRBD1 (6 bases). This CDR3 is built from 14 residues. Trimming stripped 6 bases from V and 7 bases from J, with 18 bases between. CDR3 amino acids: CASSMGGGGRGYTF. The CDR3 coding sequence is TGTGCCAGCAGCATGGGGGGTGGGGGCCGTGGCTACACCTTC.